A single sample is the source of the 22 T cell receptor beta chains below, sequenced in a study of shared clonotypes between healthy human individuals. Method: immunoSEQ multiplex PCR; TCRdb's copy keeps in-frame clones and lacks some. The table has fewer than 650,000 clones, roughly 72% seen once. What was sequenced was PBMCs. These receptors came from a woman aged 40 to 50 in good health. Some clones in this sample may be carry-over from other donors' samples.

The V and J genes are TRBV12-5 and TRBJ2-1, with 7 positions matching TRBD2. Looked up from germline, CDR1 is LGHNT and CDR2 is FRNRAP. CDR3 length: 20 residues. J was trimmed by 0 bases and V by 0 bases; bases with no gene match: 14. As DNA, the CDR3 is TGTGCTAGTGGTTTGGTAGAGGGACTACTCAAGTCCAGCTCCTACAATGAGCAGTTCTTC. Its protein is CASGLVEGLLKSSSYNEQFF.

The chain recombines TRBV7-9 with TRBJ1-1; D gene ambiguous. The CDR3 sequence is 16 residues long. Trimming left V 2 bases short and J 4 bases short, with 17 bases between. Germline lookup yields CDR1 SEHNR and CDR2 FQNEAQ (reference sequence). In DNA, the CDR3 is TGTGCCAGCAGCTTAAATCCTACGGGTCGGGGCACTGAAGCTTTCTTT. Protein sequence: CASSLNPTGRGTEAFF.

This sequence joins TRBV5-4 and TRBJ2-5; TRBD2 matches 13 bases. The germline CDR1 and CDR2 sequences are SGHNT and YYREEE (reference sequence). This CDR3 spans 14 amino acids. CDR3 sequence reads: CALGLAGRQETQYF. Written as DNA, the CDR3 is TGTGCTCTGGGACTAGCGGGAAGGCAAGAGACCCAGTACTTC.

This clone was observed a handful of times. The junction shows a germline mismatch at one end, possibly a read error. The chain couples TRBV11-2 to TRBJ1-1; no clear D gene. The CDR3 is 15 residues long. The germline V gene encodes CDR1 SGHAT and CDR2 FQNNGV. Here the CDR3 reads CASSLGGRINTEAFF. CDR3 DNA: TGTGCCAGCAGTTTAGGTGGGAGGATTAACACTGAAGCTTTCTTT.

This chain links TRBV2 with TRBJ1-1, with no clear D. Germline-derived CDR1 and CDR2 are SNHLY and FYNNEI. Trimming shortened V by 3 bases and J by 1 base, and 6 bases separated the two germline ends. CDR3 length equals 13 residues. The CDR3 bases are TGTGCCAGCAGTGACATCTGGAACACTGAAGCTTTCTTT. Protein product: CASSDIWNTEAFF.

V and J are TRBV2 and TRBJ1-1; 9 bases agree with TRBD1. Germline V gives CDR1 SNHLY, CDR2 FYNNEI. V shed 10 bases, J shed 1 base, and the junction held 13 bases outside the gene matches. The CDR3 loop spans 16 amino acids. CDR3 residues: CATPWGDRVRNTEAFF. The CDR3 DNA sequence: TGTGCCACCCCGTGGGGGGACAGGGTCCGGAACACTGAAGCTTTCTTT.

The chain combines TRBV5-4 with TRBJ2-1, with 9 bases that match TRBD1. V lost 0 bases, J lost 8 bases, and 9 bases stayed unmatched. The germline CDR1 and CDR2 sequences are SGHNT and YYREEE (reference sequence). The CDR3 has 16 amino acids. CDR3 nucleotide sequence: TGTGCCAGCAGCTTGGGCGGACAGGGGTTCGGGGATGAGCAGTTCTTC. Amino acid sequence: CASSLGGQGFGDEQFF.

The V gene is TRBV28, the J gene TRBJ2-3; D perhaps matches TRBD2 (7 bases). Germline V CDR1 and CDR2: MDHEN, SYDVKM. V was cut by 6 bases and J by 6 bases, with 16 bases left in between. The CDR3 sequence is 14 residues long. CDR3 in amino acids: CASSSRRGGDTQYF. The CDR3 DNA is TGTGCCAGCAGCTCTAGGAGGGGGGGGGATACGCAGTATTTT.

The rearrangement uses TRBV5-1 and TRBJ1-1, with 9 bases lining up with TRBD1. V lost 1 base to trimming and J lost 4 bases; unmatched junction nucleotides: 8. The germline V gene has CDR1 SGHRS and CDR2 YFSETQ. The CDR3 covers 16 residues. CDR3 protein: CASSLFSQGASTEAFF. DNA for the CDR3: TGCGCCAGCAGCTTGTTCTCACAGGGGGCGAGCACTGAAGCTTTCTTT.

The J gene is TRBJ1-1, the V gene TRBV28, with D maybe TRBD1 (5 bases). Trimming left V 4 bases short and J 1 base short, with 13 bases between. Germline assignment: CDR1 MDHEN and CDR2 SYDVKM. The CDR3 loop spans 15 amino acids. The CDR3 DNA follows: TGTGCCAGCAGTTCCCCAGGGCAACCGAACACTGAAGCTTTCTTT. It yields the protein CASSSPGQPNTEAFF. Complete variable domain (other parts from reference TRBV28 and TRBJ1-1): DVKVTQSSRYLVKRTGEKVFLECVQDMDHENMFWYRQDPGLGLRLIYFSYDVKMKEKGDIPEGYSVSREKKERFSLILESASTNQTSMYLCASSSPGQPNTEAFFGQGTRLTVV.

V is TRBV6-1 and J is TRBJ1-2; D ambiguous. The CDR3 length is 15 residues. With 4 bases removed from V and 2 bases from J, the gap between germline ends came to 14 bases. Germline lookup yields CDR1 MNHNS and CDR2 SASEGT. The CDR3 DNA is TGTGCCAGCAGTGCTCAAGTCACAGTGAACTATGGCTACACCTTC. This gives the protein CASSAQVTVNYGYTF.

The rearrangement links TRBV29-1 to TRBJ2-7, with TRBD2 matching 12 bases. After removal of 5 bases from V and 5 bases from J, the junction contained 7 bases not matched to a gene. This CDR3 is 14 amino acids long. CDR1 SQVTM and CDR2 ANQGSEA come from the germline V gene. CDR3 sequence: CSVKLAGGGHEQYF. The CDR3 DNA follows: TGCAGCGTTAAGCTAGCGGGAGGGGGCCACGAGCAGTACTTC.

The rearrangement links TRBV30 to TRBJ2-4; no firm D call. Germline values: CDR1 GTSNPN, CDR2 SVGIG (reference sequence). This CDR3 region has 16 residues. Deletions cut 0 bases from V and 0 bases from J, with 12 bases between. CDR3 sequence (DNA): TGTGCCTGGAGTGTTGGACGCTTTCTAGCCAAAAACATTCAGTACTTC. Translating it yields CAWSVGRFLAKNIQYF. The full variable domain, its missing parts supplied by reference TRBV30 and TRBJ2-4, is SQTIHQWPATLVQPVGSPLSLECTVEGTSNPNLYWYRQAAGRGLQLLFYSVGIGQISSEVPQNLSASRPQDRQFILSSKKLLLSDSGFYLCAWSVGRFLAKNIQYFGAGTRLSVL.

The chain uses TRBV28 and TRBJ2-1; TRBD1 matches at 7 bases. V trimming: 5 bases; J trimming: 3 bases; junction bases outside the gene matches: 7. The germline V gene encodes CDR1 MDHEN and CDR2 SYDVKM. This CDR3 has 15 amino acids. The CDR3 sequence is CASSIRQGNYNEQFF. The DNA of the CDR3 is TGTGCCAGCAGTATCCGACAGGGTAACTACAATGAGCAGTTCTTC.

This rearrangement joins TRBV20-1 to TRBJ2-1, with no clear D. CDR1 and CDR2 (germline): DFQATT, SNEGSKA (reference sequence). The CDR3 is made up of 11 amino acids. V lost 5 bases, J lost 10 bases, and 12 bases lay in between. In DNA form, the CDR3 reads TGCAGTGCTTCTGGAGATATGGAGCAGTTCTTC. Its translation: CSASGDMEQFF.

This chain uses TRBV5-1 with TRBJ2-1; 8 positions match TRBD1. This CDR3 comprises 15 residues. CDR1 is SGHRS, CDR2 YFSETQ, per germline. Trimming removed 1 base from V and 7 bases from J; junction bases left unmatched: 7. The CDR3: CASSLQGASRNEQFF. The CDR3 nucleotides are TGCGCCAGCAGCTTGCAGGGGGCATCGAGGAATGAGCAGTTCTTC.

The rearrangement joins TRBV7-2 to TRBJ2-7; TRBD1 is a possible D gene (6 bases). This CDR3 has 17 residues. Per germline, CDR1 SGHTA and CDR2 FQGNSA. The V and J ends lost 1 base and 5 bases respectively, with 21 bases between them. CDR3 protein: CASSLGQAGGPLNEQYF. The CDR3 bases are TGTGCCAGCAGCTTAGGACAGGCAGGCGGGCCCCTCAACGAGCAGTACTTC.

In its sample, this clone was seen a few times. J is TRBJ1-2 and V is TRBV9; D uncertain. This CDR3 contains 11 residues. Germline V lookup: CDR1 SGDLS, CDR2 YYNGEE. V was cut by 4 bases and J by 7 bases, with 8 bases left in between. This CDR3 reads CASSSNGGYTF. In DNA form, the CDR3 reads TGTGCCAGCAGCTCAAATGGTGGCTACACCTTC.

The chain recombines TRBV4-1 with TRBJ1-2, with D possibly matching TRBD1 (5 bases). Germline V gives CDR1 MGHRA, CDR2 YSYEKL. The CDR3 is 15 residues long. The V and J ends lost 7 bases and 10 bases respectively, with 25 bases between them. The CDR3 region is CASTGRGGRRKDYTF. The CDR3, as DNA: TGCGCCAGCACTGGGCGTGGGGGGAGACGAAAAGACTACACCTTC.

This clone was counted only a few times. The chain combines TRBV6-1 with TRBJ2-7; maybe TRBD2 (6 bases). This CDR3 contains 13 residues. From germline, CDR1 is MNHNS and CDR2 SASEGT. Between the trimmed V and J ends, which lost 5 bases and 2 bases, there was a span of 10 bases. In DNA, the CDR3 is TGTGCCAGCAGTCCTAGCGAGGCCTACGAGCAGTACTTC. Its protein is CASSPSEAYEQYF.

This clone was seen a single time. CDR3 coding DNA: TGTGCCAGCAGCCTACAACAGGGGGGAGAGCAGTACTTC. The encoded protein is CASSLQQGGEQYF. The chain combines TRBV7-3 with TRBJ2-7; the match to TRBD1 covers 8 bases. V was pared by 5 bases and J by 7 bases, with 7 bases of the junction left unmatched. Germline lookup yields CDR1 SGHTA and CDR2 FQGTGA. The CDR3 sequence is 13 residues long.

The gene calls are TRBV11-2 and TRBJ1-4, with D unresolved. Germline V gene lookup returns CDR1 SGHAT and CDR2 FQNNGV. With 7 bases removed from V and 6 bases from J, the gap between germline ends came to 15 bases. CDR3 size: 14 residues. CDR3 sequence reads: CASKIAGGDEKLFF. CDR3 nucleotides: TGTGCCAGCAAGATCGCCGGAGGAGATGAAAAACTGTTTTTT.